One sample yielded the 8 T cell receptor beta chains listed below, sequenced in a study of regulatory T cells in long-lasting Graves disease. Sequencing libraries for TCR beta were prepared with iRepertoire HTBI primers and Arm-PCR of CDR3 regions. TCRdb analysed the multiplex PCR reads with MiXCR anew, one entry per CDR3 protein. The sample has some 370,000 distinct CDR3 sequences; roughly 25% are singletons. Described time point: persistent/refractory GD, antithyroid drugs over 5 years with positive TRAb. With RNA extracted from PBMCs as input, the TCR library was made. The sample here was peripheral blood mononuclear cells (PBMCs), taken when the disease was refractory, from a patient treated with antithyroid drugs. The receptor source for this set is a woman in her 40s with Graves disease.

There are many counts of this clonotype. The rearrangement links TRBV9 to TRBJ2-2; TRBD1 agrees at 8 bases. Unmatched junction bases numbered 3, after V lost 5 bases and J lost 6 bases. CDR3 size: 13 residues. In germline, CDR1 is SGDLS, CDR2 YYNGEE. CDR3 sequence (DNA): TGTGCCAGCAGTGTACAGGGGGCCGGGGAGCTGTTTTTT. Its protein product is CASSVQGAGELFF.

This clonotype was seen only a few times. The rearrangement joins TRBV12-5 to TRBJ2-2, with 8 bases fitting TRBD2. Trimming took 1 base from V and 1 from J; bases not matched to a gene: 11. CDR1 and CDR2 from the germline V gene are LGHNT and FRNRAP. There are 19 residues in the CDR3. The DNA of the CDR3 is TGTGCTAGTGGTTTGGCTCCGGGGGGGACGGGATTGAACACCGGGGAGCTGTTTTTT. Protein product: CASGLAPGGTGLNTGELFF.

This clonotype was picked up many times. This chain uses TRBV6-5 with TRBJ1-1; D not certain. The CDR3 extends over 15 amino acids. Trimming cost V 4 bases and J 0 bases, with 12 bases left between them. Germline CDR1 and CDR2: MNHEY and SVGAGI. The CDR3 DNA follows: TGTGCCAGCAGTTCGTTCCTGCACATGAACACTGAAGCTTTCTTT. Translation: CASSSFLHMNTEAFF.

This clonotype was observed a single time. Mismatch with germline at one junction end may stem from a read error. The chain carries TRBV18 and TRBJ2-7; weak D call: TRBD1 (5 bases). CDR3 length equals 13 residues. Germline lookup yields CDR1 KGHSH and CDR2 LQKENI. This CDR3 reads CARSPGQDYEQYF. The CDR3 DNA sequence: TGTGCCCGCTCACCAGGGCAGGACTACGAGCAGTACTTC.

This clonotype has a count of ten or more. The chain combines TRBV7-2 with TRBJ1-2; D possibly corresponds to TRBD1 (6 bases). The CDR3 extends over 14 amino acids. Germline CDR1 and CDR2: SGHTA and FQGNSA. The V gene lost 5 bases and the J gene lost 8 bases, with 18 bases spanning the gap. CDR3 loop: CASSPWTDPGGYTF. Written as DNA, the CDR3 is TGTGCCAGCAGCCCTTGGACAGATCCGGGAGGCTACACCTTC.

Many counts were recorded for this clonotype. The chain carries TRBV28 and TRBJ2-7, with D perhaps being TRBD1 or TRBD2 (6 bases each). This CDR3 has 15 residues. V gave up 4 bases and J gave up 3 bases, with 16 bases separating them. From germline, CDR1 is MDHEN and CDR2 SYDVKM. CDR3 protein: CASSSEGGGLYEQYF. As DNA, the CDR3 is TGTGCCAGCAGTTCCGAGGGTGGGGGGCTCTACGAGCAGTACTTC. Combining the CDR3 with reference TRBV28 and TRBJ2-7 gives the whole variable domain DVKVTQSSRYLVKRTGEKVFLECVQDMDHENMFWYRQDPGLGLRLIYFSYDVKMKEKGDIPEGYSVSREKKERFSLILESASTNQTSMYLCASSSEGGGLYEQYFGPGTRLTVT.

Concerning this clonotype itself: A much larger clone sits a single nucleotide away, making a read error possible. The chain couples TRBV28 to TRBJ2-7; D possibly corresponds to TRBD1 (6 bases). CDR3 length equals 13 residues. Per germline, CDR1 MDHEN and CDR2 SYDVKM. The CDR3 region has the DNA TGTGCCAGCAGTTTACGGCCAGGGGTCGAGCAGTGCTTC. This sequence encodes CASSLRPGVEQCF.

V gene TRBV7-8 combines with J gene TRBJ1-5; tentatively, D is TRBD1 (5 bases). Germline V CDR1 and CDR2: SGHVS, FQNEAQ. V was shortened by 1 base and J by 2 bases, with 21 bases between the two germline ends. The CDR3 sequence is 19 residues long. DNA of the CDR3: TGTGCCAGCAGCTTAGGGGTGTTGGCGCAGGGCCGGGGCAATCAGCCCCAGCATTTT. Its protein is CASSLGVLAQGRGNQPQHF.